The present TCR beta chain was sequenced within a study of T cells in localized non-small cell lung cancer. The CDR3 runs 15 residues. In germline, CDR1 is KGHSH, CDR2 LQKENI. The germline V and J ends were trimmed by 5 bases and 0 bases, with 10 bases remaining between them. Study results and limitations: Median approximately 61 top-100 tumor clones were shared with paired adjacent lung.

Some clones are missing from TCRdb's copy, which holds only in-frame ones; the method was immunoSEQ multiplex PCR. The data show about 2,700 clones, with 25% to 35% seen just once and 20% held by the top ten. A note on this clone: Its antigen is unidentified.

The V call is TRBV18, the J call TRBJ1-4; D perhaps matches TRBD1 (5 bases). This receptor was taken from a female donor over 55 with stage I squamous cell lung carcinoma. This sample comprised normal lung tissue next to the tumor, obtained before any cancer treatment. The CDR3 sequence: CASSEQDSTNEKLFF. The CDR3 nucleotides read TGTGCCAGCTCAGAACAGGATTCAACTAATGAAAAACTGTTTTTT.